The clone carrying this T cell receptor (beta chain) has only one observation. Its antigen remains unknown. The entry originates in a study of T cell responses to AZD1222 COVID-19 vaccine. Study-level points and caveats: Repertoire samples came only from after the peak T cell response. Spike-specific TCR breadth and depth went up after people got two AZD1222 doses. Baseline testing showed seropositivity in only a handful of AZD1222 recipients. Unmutated variant regions are reportedly the target of nearly half of TCRs that are spike-specific.

Measured with immunoSEQ multiplex PCR; TCRdb has only the in-frame clones, and not every one. This sample has roughly 100,000 clones, with nearly 90% found just once. The sequenced sample was peripheral blood, obtained on day 0 of AZD1222 vaccination. The sequence came from an adult in good health.

The CDR3 region is CATRQGPHNEQFF. In DNA form, the CDR3 reads TGTGCGACCCGACAGGGGCCCCACAATGAGCAGTTCTTC. The chain links TRBV7-9 to TRBJ2-1; 8 bases map to TRBD1. CDR3 length equals 13 residues. Germline V CDR1 and CDR2: SEHNR, FQNEAQ (reference sequence).